The 10 T cell receptor beta chains listed next were all sequenced from one sample in a study of HIV-infected patients and healthy controls. Alpha and beta constant-region primers primed reverse transcription of approximately 500 ng RNA. Separate chain-specific third strand synthesis with multiplexing indices produced the alpha and beta libraries. TCRdb reprocessed the 5' RACE reads with MiXCR, giving one entry per CDR3 protein. The sample comprises roughly 13,000 distinct CDR3 sequences, roughly 12% of which are singletons, and about 37% rests with the top ten. Roughly three months, about 14 weeks, into antiretroviral therapy, follow-up blood was collected. No cell fractionation was done, so the repertoire covers all unsorted peripheral blood T cells. The sample in question was blood, obtained during antiretroviral therapy. The receptors here all came from an adult with HIV infection. The donor label of this sample is uncertain.

This clonotype was observed at least ten times. V gene TRBV7-9 combines with J gene TRBJ2-1; TRBD2 matches at 7 bases. Germline V gene sequence: CDR1 SEHNR, CDR2 FQNEAQ (reference sequence). The CDR3 loop spans 13 amino acids. The V and J ends lost 4 bases and 12 bases, in that order; junction bases with no gene match: 9. The CDR3 reads CASSSESGRGQFF. The CDR3 DNA is TGTGCCAGCAGCTCTGAATCAGGGAGGGGGCAGTTCTTC.

The V and J genes are TRBV12-3 or TRBV12-4 and TRBJ1-3, with TRBD1 identical over 7 bases. CDR3 length: 17 residues. V lost 6 bases and J lost 0; bases outside the gene matches: 11. DNA for the CDR3: TGTGCCAGCAGCCCACGGACAGGCCAATACTCTGGAAACACCATATATTTT. The encoded protein is CASSPRTGQYSGNTIYF.

V gene TRBV29-1 combines with J gene TRBJ2-1, with D unclear. V lost 6 bases to trimming and J lost 3 bases, with 12 bases between them. This CDR3 spans 13 amino acids. Germline CDR1 and CDR2: SQVTM and ANQGSEA. In nucleotides, the CDR3 is TGCAGCGTGGACCACACCCGCTACAATGAGCAGTTCTTC. This encodes CSVDHTRYNEQFF.

This clonotype was seen a few times. The chain joins TRBV29-1 to TRBJ2-2, with TRBD1 identical over 9 bases. The CDR3 runs to 13 residues. CDR1 is SQVTM and CDR2 is ANQGSEA in the germline V gene. The V segment lost 6 bases and the J segment 7 bases; nucleotides outside the gene matches: 6. In DNA, the CDR3 is TGCAGCGTGACGGGACAGGGAGGCGGGGAGCTGTTTTTT. Protein: CSVTGQGGGELFF.

The table lists this clonotype with a few counts. The genes are TRBV20-1 and TRBJ2-7; the match to TRBD2 covers 8 bases. Germline CDR1 DFQATT, CDR2 SNEGSKA (reference sequence). The CDR3 runs to 14 residues. V lost 5 bases and J lost 6; bases outside the gene matches: 12. CDR3 bases: TGCAGTGCTCGCAGCGGGAGCGTCTCGGCCGAGCAGTACTTC. Encoded protein: CSARSGSVSAEQYF.

This clonotype was picked up many times. This chain joins TRBV29-1 and TRBJ2-2; weak D call: TRBD2 (6 bases). V lost 6 bases and J lost 1, with 12 bases in between. This CDR3 contains 14 residues. CDR1 and CDR2 from the germline V gene are SQVTM and ANQGSEA. CDR3 region: CSVSRAGNTGELFF. The DNA of the CDR3 is TGCAGCGTCTCCAGAGCGGGGAACACCGGGGAGCTGTTTTTT.

This clonotype was detected many times. The chain recombines TRBV5-1 with TRBJ2-6; a weak D match, TRBD1 (5 bases). CDR3 length: 15 amino acids. Trimming took off 0 bases at V and 4 bases at J, with 8 bases between the two ends. The V gene's germline CDR1 is SGHRS and CDR2 YFSETQ. CDR3 residues: CASSLEGVGANVLTF. The CDR3 DNA reads TGCGCCAGCAGCTTGGAAGGGGTCGGGGCCAACGTCCTGACTTTC.

V usage is TRBV3-1 and J usage is TRBJ2-7; maybe TRBD2 (6 bases). CDR3 length: 15 amino acids. The V end was cut by 4 bases, the J end by 2 bases, with 15 bases between. Germline V gene sequence: CDR1 LGHDT, CDR2 YNNKEL (reference sequence). The CDR3 reads CASSPLSGEAYEQYF. The CDR3 DNA reads TGTGCCAGCAGCCCTTTATCGGGGGAGGCCTACGAGCAGTACTTC.

The V call is TRBV9, the J call TRBJ1-4; D is uncertain. CDR1 SGDLS and CDR2 YYNGEE come from the germline V gene. Deletions cut 0 bases from V and 8 bases from J, with 14 bases between. The CDR3 has 15 residues. CDR3 DNA: TGTGCCAGCAGCGTAGGGTCTGGGGTAGGAGAAAAACTGTTTTTT. Its protein product is CASSVGSGVGEKLFF. The full variable domain, in which reference TRBV9 and TRBJ1-4 provide the parts outside the CDR3, is DSGVTQTPKHLITATGQRVTLRCSPRSGDLSVYWYQQSLDQGLQFLIQYYNGEERAKGNILERFSAQQFPDLHSELNLSSLELGDSALYFCASSVGSGVGEKLFFGSGTQLSVL.

This clonotype was seen repeatedly, ten times or more. V and J are TRBV7-2 and TRBJ2-3, with 8 bases fitting TRBD2. CDR1 and CDR2 from the germline V gene are SGHTA and FQGNSA. This CDR3 spans 15 amino acids. Trimming at V came to 5 bases and at J to 3 bases, leaving 7 bases not matched to a gene. CDR3 sequence: CASSTGGEGTDTQYF. The CDR3, as DNA: TGTGCCAGCAGCACGGGGGGGGAAGGAACAGATACGCAGTATTTT.